This record looks at one T cell receptor (beta chain) sequence and its context. CDR1 and CDR2 (germline): LGHNA, YNFKEQ. This CDR3 contains 17 residues. V lost 0 bases to trimming and J lost 0 bases, with 12 bases between them. This sample was included in a study of CD8 T cells in Susac syndrome. Study-level information: Blood was drawn from Susac syndrome patients while they were therapy-naive, on corticosteroids, or on intravenous immunoglobulin alone.

The authors reverse transcribed about 0.45 to 1 ug RNA with random hexamers. TCRdb recomputed calls from the immunoSEQ multiplex PCR reads with MiXCR, one row per CDR3 protein. Counted here are around 170,000 distinct CDR3 sequences, about 95% occurring once; the ten biggest clones make up around 0.16%. Sequencing was performed on CD8+ T cells from PBMCs. The receptor comes from a human donor with Susac syndrome. This chain joins TRBV4-2 and TRBJ2-1; D gene ambiguous. DNA for the CDR3: TGTGCCAGCAGCCAAGAAGACAAGATGAGCTCCTACAATGAGCAGTTCTTC. Its translation: CASSQEDKMSSYNEQFF.